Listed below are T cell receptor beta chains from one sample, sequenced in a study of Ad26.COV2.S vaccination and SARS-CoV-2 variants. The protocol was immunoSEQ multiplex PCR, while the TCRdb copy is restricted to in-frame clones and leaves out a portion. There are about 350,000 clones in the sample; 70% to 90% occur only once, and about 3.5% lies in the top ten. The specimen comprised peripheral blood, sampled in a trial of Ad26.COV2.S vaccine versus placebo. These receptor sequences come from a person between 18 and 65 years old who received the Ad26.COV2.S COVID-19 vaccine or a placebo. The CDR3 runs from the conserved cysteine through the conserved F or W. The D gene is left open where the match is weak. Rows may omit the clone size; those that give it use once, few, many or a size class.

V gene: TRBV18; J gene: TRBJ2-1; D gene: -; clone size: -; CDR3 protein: CASSPQGTNEQFF; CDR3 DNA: TGTGCCAGCTCACCACAGGGGACAAATGAGCAGTTCTTC
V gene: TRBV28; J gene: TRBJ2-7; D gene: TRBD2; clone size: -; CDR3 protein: CASSTGTSEQYF; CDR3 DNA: TGTGCCAGCAGTACCGGGACTAGCGAGCAGTACTTC
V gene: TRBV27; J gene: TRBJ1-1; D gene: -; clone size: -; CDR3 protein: CASSLGSYTEAFF; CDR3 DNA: TGTGCCAGCAGTTTGGGATCGTACACTGAAGCTTTCTTT
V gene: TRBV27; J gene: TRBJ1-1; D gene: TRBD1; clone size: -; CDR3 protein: CASSINRGNTEAFF; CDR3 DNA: TGTGCCAGCAGTATAAACAGGGGGAACACTGAAGCTTTCTTT
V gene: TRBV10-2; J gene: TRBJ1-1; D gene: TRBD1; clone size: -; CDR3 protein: CASMKSGTGRTEAFF; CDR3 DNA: TGCGCCAGCATGAAATCCGGGACAGGGAGAACTGAAGCTTTCTTT
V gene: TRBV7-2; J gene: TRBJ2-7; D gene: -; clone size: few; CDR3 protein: CASSLPGGGFYEQYF; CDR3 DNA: TGTGCCAGCAGCTTACCCGGGGGCGGATTCTACGAGCAGTACTTC
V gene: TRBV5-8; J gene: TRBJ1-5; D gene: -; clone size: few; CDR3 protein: CASSLSPVDGKFSNQPQHF; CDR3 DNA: TGTGCCAGCAGCTTATCACCCGTGGACGGGAAATTTAGCAATCAGCCCCAGCATTTT
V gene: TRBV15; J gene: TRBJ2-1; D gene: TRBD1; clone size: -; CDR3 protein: CATSRGQRNEQFF; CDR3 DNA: TGTGCCACCAGCAGGGGACAGAGGAATGAGCAGTTCTTC
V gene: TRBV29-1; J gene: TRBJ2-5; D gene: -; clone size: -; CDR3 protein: CSVEGGEVSQQAETQYF; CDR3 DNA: TGCAGCGTTGAAGGGGGTGAGGTGTCTCAACAGGCCGAGACCCAGTACTTC
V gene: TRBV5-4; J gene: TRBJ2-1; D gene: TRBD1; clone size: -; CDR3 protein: CASSLGQGGSYNEQFF; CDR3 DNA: TGTGCCAGCAGCTTGGGACAGGGGGGCTCCTACAATGAGCAGTTCTTC
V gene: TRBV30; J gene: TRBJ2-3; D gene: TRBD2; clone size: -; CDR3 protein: CAWNGDGRDTQYF; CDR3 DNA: TGTGCCTGGAACGGGGACGGGAGGGATACGCAGTATTTT
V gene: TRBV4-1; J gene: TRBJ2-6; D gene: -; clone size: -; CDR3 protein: CASTVGGAGANVLTF; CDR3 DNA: TGCGCTAGCACCGTCGGGGGCGCGGGGGCCAACGTCCTGACTTTC
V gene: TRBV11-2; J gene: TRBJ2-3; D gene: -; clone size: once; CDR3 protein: CASSLDRTDTQYF; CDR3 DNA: TGTGCCAGCAGCTTGGACCGCACAGATACGCAGTATTTT
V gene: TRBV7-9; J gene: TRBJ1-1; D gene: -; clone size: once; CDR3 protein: CASSATRNTEAFF; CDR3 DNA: TGTGCCAGCAGCGCAACAAGGAACACTGAAGCTTTCTTT
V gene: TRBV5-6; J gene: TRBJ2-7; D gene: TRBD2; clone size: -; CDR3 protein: CASSLASLAGVGYEQYF; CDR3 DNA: TGTGCCAGCAGCTTGGCTTCGCTAGCGGGGGTGGGCTACGAGCAGTACTTC
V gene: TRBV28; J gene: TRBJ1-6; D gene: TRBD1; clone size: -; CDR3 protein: CASSLVGQGYSSPLHF; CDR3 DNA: TGTGCCAGCAGTTTAGTCGGACAGGGATACAGTTCACCCCTCCACTTT
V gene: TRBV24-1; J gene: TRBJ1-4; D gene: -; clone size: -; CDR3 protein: CATSDRTGPTEKLFF; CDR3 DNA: TGTGCCACCAGTGACCGGACCGGGCCGACTGAAAAACTGTTTTTT
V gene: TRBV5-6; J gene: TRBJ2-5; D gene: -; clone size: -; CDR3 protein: CASTFYSGASQETQYF; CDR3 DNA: TGTGCCAGCACCTTTTATAGCGGCGCCAGCCAAGAGACCCAGTACTTC
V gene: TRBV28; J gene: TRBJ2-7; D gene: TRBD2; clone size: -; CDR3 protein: CASNPSGLAGGEPYEQYF; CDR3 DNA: TGTGCCAGCAACCCGAGCGGACTAGCGGGAGGGGAGCCCTACGAGCAGTACTTC
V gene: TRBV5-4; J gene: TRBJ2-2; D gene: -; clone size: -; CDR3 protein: CASSLGSRANTGELFF; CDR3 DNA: TGTGCCAGCAGCTTGGGGTCTAGAGCGAACACCGGGGAGCTGTTTTTT
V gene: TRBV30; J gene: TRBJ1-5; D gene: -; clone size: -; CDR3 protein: CAWSVVTSNQPQHF; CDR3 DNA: TGTGCCTGGAGTGTAGTTACTAGCAATCAGCCCCAGCATTTT
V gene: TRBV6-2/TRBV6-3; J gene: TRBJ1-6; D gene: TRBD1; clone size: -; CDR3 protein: CASSYSRTGGSLSSPLHF; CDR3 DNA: TGTGCCAGCAGTTACTCCCGGACAGGGGGCTCACTAAGTTCACCCCTCCACTTT
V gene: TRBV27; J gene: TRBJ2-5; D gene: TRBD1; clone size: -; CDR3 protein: CASRGTGKGETQYF; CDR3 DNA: TGTGCCAGCAGGGGGACAGGGAAGGGGGAGACCCAGTACTTC
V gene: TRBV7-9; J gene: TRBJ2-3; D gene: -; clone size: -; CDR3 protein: CAKGNTDTQYF; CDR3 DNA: TGTGCCAAAGGGAACACAGATACGCAGTATTTT
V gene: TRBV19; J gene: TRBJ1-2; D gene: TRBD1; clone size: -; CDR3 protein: CASSIGTGGFINYGYTF; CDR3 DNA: TGTGCCAGTAGTATTGGGACAGGGGGATTCATTAACTATGGCTACACCTTC
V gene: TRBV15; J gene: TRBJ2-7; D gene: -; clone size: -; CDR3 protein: CATSRGGTREIAGQYF; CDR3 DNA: TGTGCCACCAGCAGAGGTGGGACAAGGGAGATCGCGGGGCAGTACTTC
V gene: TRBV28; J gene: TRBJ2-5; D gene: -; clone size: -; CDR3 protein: CASSTGRGETQYF; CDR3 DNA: TGTGCCAGCAGTACAGGGAGGGGGGAGACCCAGTACTTC
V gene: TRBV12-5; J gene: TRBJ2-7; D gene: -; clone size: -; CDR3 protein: CASGRDTNYEQYF; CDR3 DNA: TGTGCTAGTGGAAGGGACACCAACTACGAGCAGTACTTC
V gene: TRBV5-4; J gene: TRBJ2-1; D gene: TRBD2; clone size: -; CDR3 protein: CASSSRRGGSYNEQFF; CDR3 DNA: TGTGCCAGCAGTTCCCGGCGGGGGGGGTCCTACAATGAGCAGTTCTTC
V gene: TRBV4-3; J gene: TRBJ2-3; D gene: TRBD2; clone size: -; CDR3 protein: CASSQDWAAGGSFDTQYF; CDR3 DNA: TGCGCCAGCAGCCAAGATTGGGCAGCGGGGGGGTCATTCGATACGCAGTATTTT
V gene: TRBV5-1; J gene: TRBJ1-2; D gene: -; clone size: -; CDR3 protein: CASSLVSGNYGYTF; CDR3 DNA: TGCGCCAGCAGCTTGGTATCAGGGAACTATGGCTACACCTTC
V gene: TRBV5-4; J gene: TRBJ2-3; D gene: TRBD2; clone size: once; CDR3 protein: CASSPRGGPKNTQYF; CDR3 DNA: TGTGCCAGCAGCCCACGGGGGGGGCCTAAGAATACGCAGTATTTT
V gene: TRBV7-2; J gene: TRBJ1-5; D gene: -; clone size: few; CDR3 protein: CASSSQGGSNQPQHF; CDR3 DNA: TGTGCCAGCAGCTCACAGGGAGGGAGCAATCAGCCCCAGCATTTT
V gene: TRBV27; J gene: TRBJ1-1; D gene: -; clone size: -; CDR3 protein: CASSPTSGKRTEAFF; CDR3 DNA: TGTGCCAGCAGCCCAACGTCAGGGAAACGCACTGAAGCTTTCTTT
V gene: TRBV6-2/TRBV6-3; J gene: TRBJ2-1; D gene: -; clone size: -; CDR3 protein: CASSYDFSRNEQFF; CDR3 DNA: TGTGCCAGCAGTTACGATTTCTCGCGCAATGAGCAGTTCTTC
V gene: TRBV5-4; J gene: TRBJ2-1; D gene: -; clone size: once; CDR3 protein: CASSLDRVYNEQFF; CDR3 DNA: TGTGCCAGCAGCTTGGACAGGGTTTACAATGAGCAGTTCTTC
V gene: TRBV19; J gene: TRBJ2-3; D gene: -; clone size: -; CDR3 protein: CASSITGQQLPTQYF; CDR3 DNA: TGTGCCAGTAGTATAACAGGCCAACAGCTTCCTACGCAGTATTTT
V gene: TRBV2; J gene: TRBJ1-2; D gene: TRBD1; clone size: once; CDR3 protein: CAGRQGMGGYTF; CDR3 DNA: TGTGCAGGGAGACAGGGAATGGGGGGCTACACCTTC
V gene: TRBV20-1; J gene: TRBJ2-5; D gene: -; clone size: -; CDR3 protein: CSAGGGETQYF; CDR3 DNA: TGCAGTGCGGGAGGGGGGGAGACCCAGTACTTC
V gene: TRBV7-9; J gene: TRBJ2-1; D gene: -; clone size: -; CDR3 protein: CASTLANGGPHNEQFF; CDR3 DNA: TGTGCCAGCACCTTAGCAAACGGAGGGCCGCACAATGAGCAGTTCTTC
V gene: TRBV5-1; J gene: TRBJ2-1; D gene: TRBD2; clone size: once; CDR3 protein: CASSTSGASNEQFF; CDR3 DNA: TGCGCCAGCAGTACTAGCGGGGCTTCCAATGAGCAGTTCTTC
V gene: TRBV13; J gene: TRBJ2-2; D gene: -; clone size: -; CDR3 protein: CASSLVEPSRENTGELFF; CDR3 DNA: TGTGCCAGCAGCTTAGTAGAACCATCAAGGGAGAACACCGGGGAGCTGTTTTTT
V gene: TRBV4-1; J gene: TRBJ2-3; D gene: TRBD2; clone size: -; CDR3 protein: CASRFLAGGKDTQYF; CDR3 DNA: TGCGCCAGCAGGTTTCTAGCGGGGGGCAAAGATACGCAGTATTTT
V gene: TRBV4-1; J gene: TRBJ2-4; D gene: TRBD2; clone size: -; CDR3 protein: CASSQGRIAGGAKNIQYF; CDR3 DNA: TGCGCCAGCAGCCAAGGGAGAATAGCGGGAGGGGCCAAAAACATTCAGTACTTC
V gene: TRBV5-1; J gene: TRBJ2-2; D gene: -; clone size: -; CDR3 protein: CASSFDHTGELFF; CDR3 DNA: TGCGCCAGCAGCTTCGACCACACCGGGGAGCTGTTTTTT
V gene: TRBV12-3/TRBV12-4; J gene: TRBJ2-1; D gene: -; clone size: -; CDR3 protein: CASSLEGDEQFF; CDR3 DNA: TGTGCCAGCAGTTTGGAGGGTGATGAGCAGTTCTTC
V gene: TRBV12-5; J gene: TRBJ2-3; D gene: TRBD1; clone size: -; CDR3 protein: CASGFPGTGAADTQYF; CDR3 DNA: TGTGCTAGTGGTTTTCCCGGGACAGGGGCGGCAGATACGCAGTATTTT
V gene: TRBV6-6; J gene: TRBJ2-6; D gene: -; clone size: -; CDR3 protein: CASSYVGANVLTF; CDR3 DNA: TGTGCCAGCAGTTACGTAGGGGCCAACGTCCTGACTTTC
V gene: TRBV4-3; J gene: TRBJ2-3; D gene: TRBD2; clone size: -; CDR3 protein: CASSRKEGREMADTQYF; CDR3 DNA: TGCGCCAGCAGCCGTAAGGAGGGGCGGGAGATGGCAGATACGCAGTATTTT
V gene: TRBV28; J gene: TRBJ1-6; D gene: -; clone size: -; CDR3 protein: CASSLVTLNSPLHF; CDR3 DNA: TGTGCCAGCAGTCTGGTCACGCTTAATTCACCCCTCCACTTT
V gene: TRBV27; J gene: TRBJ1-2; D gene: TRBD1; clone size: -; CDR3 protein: CASSQQGRFGDGYTF; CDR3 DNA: TGTGCCAGCAGCCAACAGGGGCGATTTGGAGATGGCTACACCTTC
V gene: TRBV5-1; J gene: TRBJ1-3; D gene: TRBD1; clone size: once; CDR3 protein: CASTQTGDPGNTIYF; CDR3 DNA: TGCGCCAGCACCCAAACAGGGGACCCTGGAAACACCATATATTTT
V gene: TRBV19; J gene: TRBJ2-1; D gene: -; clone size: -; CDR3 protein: CASSQGYNEQFF; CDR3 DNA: TGTGCCAGTAGTCAGGGGTACAATGAGCAGTTCTTC
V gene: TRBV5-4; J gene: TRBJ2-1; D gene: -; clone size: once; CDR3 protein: CASSQRLVSYNEQFF; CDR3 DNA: TGTGCCAGCAGCCAGAGGTTAGTCTCCTACAATGAGCAGTTCTTC
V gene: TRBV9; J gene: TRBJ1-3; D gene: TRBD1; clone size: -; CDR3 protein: CASSGRTGPGNTIYF; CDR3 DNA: TGTGCCAGCAGCGGAAGGACAGGGCCAGGAAACACCATATATTTT